Listed here is a single T cell receptor beta chain. In the authors' workflow: From reference gene primer amplification, estimates of nucleated cell counts were derived. TCRdb's copy holds only in-frame clones and misses some; the assay was immunoSEQ multiplex PCR. V and J calls and clone size are as listed in that table; D and trimming were resolved from the DNA. The table records 60,000 to 65,000 clones, approximately 88% of them present only once. This sample stems from a study of blood T cell repertoires in COVID-19. As for the study in general: COVID-19 samples from acute and convalescent phases originated in the United States, Italy and Spain.

Seattle researchers signed up patients amid active infection and tracked them longitudinally. The germline gives CDR1 SGHRS, CDR2 YFSETQ. This CDR3 comprises 15 residues. The V end was cut by 4 bases, the J end by 0 bases, with 12 bases between. The rearrangement uses TRBV5-1 and TRBJ2-3; perhaps TRBD1 as D (5 bases). The source is a man in his sixties with COVID-19, enrolled during active disease. Sequenced: peripheral blood. The CDR3 loop reads CASSLPTDSTDTQYF. In nucleotides, the CDR3 is TGCGCCAGCAGCCTGCCGACAGATAGCACAGATACGCAGTATTTT.